This T cell receptor (beta chain) was found in a study of cytomegalovirus exposure and HLA in healthy donors (dated 2017 in TCRdb). Describing the broader study: An earlier analysis of several hundred of the donors reported over 250 Gb of sequence data and 117 million unique TCR beta sequences obtained from about 200 million T cells. Genome-wide SNP genotypes for about 60% of the roughly 700 donors were used in a later genetic analysis, which treated that subset as a discovery cohort. Rather than using new phenotypic data, the later analysis identified candidate immune exposures from TCR beta sequences and from how often those sequences occurred across donors. The study was designed to test whether signatures of past pathogen exposure could be identified by cataloging public T cell receptors. All discovery cohort repertoires had been generated on a single sequencing platform. The number of typed donors differed by locus: about 629-630 for A, B, C, DRB1 and DQB1; some 500 for DQA1; some 610 for DPA1; and about 450 for DPB1. Both class I and class II loci were covered by HLA typing, at four-digit resolution. Using immunosequencing, the study profiled T cell repertoires from fewer than 700 subjects and related those repertoires to cytomegalovirus serostatus. Donor age, sex, ethnicity and CMV serostatus were compiled alongside the repertoire data. Among several hundred genotyped donors of the cohort, an average of around 250,000 unique TCR beta nucleotide sequences was sequenced per donor, of which about 18% were non-productive. In an earlier analysis of 587 of the donors, high-throughput TCR beta sequencing was used to judge whether each TCR beta V gene segment behaved as functional or pseudogenic. About 280 gigabases of sequencing data and around 80 million unique TCR sequences made up an early release that covered approximately 700 HLA-typed donors. To study patterns of TCR occurrence, a later analysis re-analyzed previously published TCR beta repertoires from 500 to 850 donors and added high-resolution HLA genotyping. The study combined high-throughput TCR immunosequencing, statistical association of individual TCRs with disease status, and machine learning to predict cytomegalovirus infection status. The genetic ancestry cluster associated with self-reported Caucasian donors included around 76% of the 350 to 500 genotyped donors. Several DR-DQ haplotypes were treated as single units for association and clustering because of strong linkage in the cohort. Along with the roughly 670-subject first cohort, a separate validation cohort of over a hundred different subjects was used.

In total, over 600 healthy bone marrow donors made up the cohort. Cohort members were all nominally healthy when sampled, although unrecorded immune exposures were likely present. The donor tested CMV seronegative, placing the donor among the 350 or so seronegative members of the cohort. Every donor gave a peripheral blood sample, and the peripheral blood mononuclear cells from that sample were used for TCR beta sequencing. The Qiagen DNeasy Blood Extraction Kit was used to extract genomic DNA from the blood cell samples. The full study reports these points: A few of the identified cytomegalovirus-associated TCR beta chains were confirmed in vitro to be specific for cytomegalovirus antigens. A later analysis found that HLA-associated TCR beta chains were more clonally expanded and had lower generation probabilities than equally common non-associated chains. Most TCR sequences were seen in very few donors, while some public TCRs were found in many individuals. When HLA alleles, especially DR and DQ, strongly co-occurred, TCR associations were difficult to assign to individual alleles. Most CMV-associated TCR beta chains appeared to be HLA-restricted in a later analysis, and the HLA associations seemed to be driven largely by CMV exposure. CMV serostatus was the only immune exposure information available for the cohort. Correlated functional status among segregating V segments might be attributable to linkage disequilibrium, but an unknown experimental factor could not be ruled out. The 87-base-pair reads could not distinguish some IMGT-functional V segments, including TRBV6-2 and TRBV6-3, so those segments were excluded. Roughly uniform sequencing depth across donors was assumed in presence/absence analyses, although this assumption may not hold. In both the original and validation cohorts, the classifier was reported to diagnose cytomegalovirus status with high specificity and sensitivity. A later analysis reported that several top co-occurrence clusters appeared linked to parvovirus B19, influenza, CMV and Epstein-Barr virus. In a later analysis, the rate of TCR association differed among HLA loci, with DRB1 alleles having the most associated TCRs and HLA-C alleles having the fewest. Because HLA typing was unavailable for some donors at each locus, only the typed subset was used in association tests. Because counts were too low, more than 15 rarely observed V segments, including chromosome 9 orphons, were left out of the earlier analysis of 587 of the donors. V-gene and J-gene trimming of TCR beta chains was associated with a missense DCLRE1C variant in a later genetic analysis, and the association was replicated in an independent cohort. A later genetic analysis reported fewer N-insertions in productive TCRs among donors in an Asian-associated ancestry cluster than the roughly 700-donor mean. It was suggested by the authors that the approach could potentially be generalized to other disease states and immunological phenotypes. A cluster of highly shared sequence variants was judged likely to be a technical artifact of the sequencing pipeline. The study listed 150 to 200 TCR beta chains as associated with cytomegalovirus. At a false discovery rate of 0.05, a later analysis linked about 16,000 TCR beta sequences to specific HLA alleles. This cohort had only TCR beta chains sequenced, and the lack of alpha or paired-chain data limited which features could be detected. A further reported finding was that TCR beta sequences accurately predicted the HLA-A and HLA-B alleles for most subjects in the first cohort. In an earlier analysis of approximately 590 of the donors, most TCR beta V segments appeared in productive rearrangements about 87% or about 30% of the time, broadly matching IMGT annotations.

On this clone: Its binding antigen is unknown. Nothing much larger sits one base from this clone, and base qualities are not available.

Sequences MNHNS (CDR1) and SASEGT (CDR2) are obtained from the germline V gene. The CDR3, cysteine through phenylalanine, is 16 amino acids long. Of all the DNA, just the CDR3 is kept, 48 bases in frame from base 1. Trimming at the junction amounts to 0 bases on V and 0 bases on J, and the germline ends lie 10 bases apart. Receptors were amplified or captured by the immunoSEQ multiplex PCR assay. For the multiplex PCR, a mixture combining 60 forward primers for TCR Vbeta segments and 13 reverse primers for TCR Jbeta segments was used. The CDR3 region of rearranged TCR beta genes was amplified from genomic DNA with a multiplex PCR assay. The amplified TCR beta libraries were sequenced on the Illumina HiSeq System as 87-base-pair reads. The authors' pipeline ran thus. A later analysis counted around 72 million unique TCR beta chains across the 666 repertoires, and 9 million to 14 million of these chains were shared by at least two donors. A nearest-neighbor algorithm error-corrected the raw reads and collapsed the reads into unique sequences, merging closely related sequences to remove PCR and sequencing errors. Alignment of CDR3 sequences to IMGT reference sequences was used to assign V, D and J gene segments. Each retained sequence needed at least a six-nucleotide match to both a V gene segment and a J gene segment. Rearrangements were called productive when the CDR3 lacked stop codons and stayed in frame with V and J; all others were non-productive. CDR3 was defined according to IMGT convention as the region running from the second conserved V-encoded cysteine to the conserved J-encoded phenylalanine. In an earlier analysis of more than 550 of the donors, sequences lacking an unambiguous match to a single V gene segment were excluded. An earlier analysis of 587 of the donors called V segments functional above 56.7% productive rearrangements and segregating when the between-donor standard deviation exceeded 5%. A statistical classification framework was built for diagnosing cytomegalovirus status from the catalog of TCR beta chain sequences. A later analysis assigned V and J genes by comparing TCR nucleotide sequences with IMGT/GENE-DB human TR gene sequences. Using the TCRdist pipeline, a later analysis assigned CDR3 sequences along with most-parsimonious VDJ recombination scenarios. A later analysis defined each TCR beta chain by its CDR3 amino acid sequence plus V-gene family, and excluded reads lacking a unique V-gene family. To address suspected cross-contamination and a sequencing artifact, a later analysis removed roughly 640 highly shared, low-generation-probability nucleotide sequences. A later analysis calculated a clonal expansion index for each public chain from normalized within-repertoire ranks of inferred template counts. In a later analysis, generation probabilities were computed with a VDJ recombination model fitted to out-of-frame rearrangements, and the resulting probabilities were checked against IGoR. In a later analysis, TCR-TCR, TCR-HLA and TCR-CMV co-occurrence was scored with hypergeometric tests, and a repertoire-size bias correction was applied to TCR pairs. A later analysis estimated false discovery rates by permuting HLA or CMV assignments 20 times. In a later analysis, co-occurring TCRs were grouped with DBSCAN, and TCRdist sequence similarity was added when clustering was performed within HLA-allele-positive subsets. For co-occurrence clustering, repertoires with fewer than 30,000 or more than 120,000 public chains were excluded, along with four or five repertoires with anomalous nucleotide sharing. This immuneACCESS table, as held by TCRdb, lists in-frame sequences with V and J called but not all clones. Of the missing ones, under half trace to an unresolved V gene in checked studies; the others have no known cause. That table furnishes V, J and clone size, whereas the DNA furnished D and trimming. The sample has approximately 98,000 clones on record, approximately 74% of them singletons. About 2% of the sample rests with the top ten.

Sample: PBMCs. Rearrangement joined TRBV6-1 to TRBJ2-3; the D gene is perhaps TRBD2, on 5 matching bases. This sequence was found in a male donor in good health and CMV-seronegative. The CDR3 has the sequence CASSEAPGSSTDTQYF. In nucleotide form, the sequence is TGTGCCAGCAGTGAAGCCCCGGGGTCTAGCACAGATACGCAGTATTTT.